The source of this T cell receptor (beta chain) is a study of cytomegalovirus exposure and HLA in healthy donors. CDR1 PRHDT and CDR2 FYEKMQ come from the germline V gene (reference sequence). The CDR3 has 15 residues. J lost 3 bases, V lost 4 bases, and 7 bases had no gene match. The PCR used 60 Vbeta and 13 Jbeta primers. Here immunoSEQ multiplex PCR was the method, and the copy in TCRdb shows in-frame clones only, minus some. The sample has more than 150,000 clones; 82% are singletons. The receptor's source is a woman aged 18-29 years in good health and CMV-seronegative. Sequencing was performed on PBMCs. The chain couples TRBV13 to TRBJ2-5; 8 bases are a match to TRBD2. The CDR3 DNA sequence: TGTGCCAGCAGCTCCCCCGGGGGGGGTAAAGAGACCCAGTACTTC. It codes for CASSSPGGGKETQYF.